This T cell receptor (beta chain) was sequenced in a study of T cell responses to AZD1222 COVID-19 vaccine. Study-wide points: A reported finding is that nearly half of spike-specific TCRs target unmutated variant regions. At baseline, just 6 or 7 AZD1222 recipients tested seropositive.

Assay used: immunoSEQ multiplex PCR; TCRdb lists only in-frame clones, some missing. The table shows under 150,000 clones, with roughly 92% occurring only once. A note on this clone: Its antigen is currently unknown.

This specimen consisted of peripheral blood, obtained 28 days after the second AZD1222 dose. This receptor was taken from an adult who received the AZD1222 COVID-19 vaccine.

CDR3 nucleotide sequence: TGTGCCAGCAGCGGCGGGACTAGTTTTTCTAGCACAGATACGCAGTATTTT. Amino acids: CASSGGTSFSSTDTQYF. This chain links TRBV5-4 with TRBJ2-3; 8 bases match TRBD2. After removal of 4 bases from V and 0 bases from J, the junction contained 10 bases not matched to a gene. This CDR3 region has 17 residues. Looked up from germline, CDR1 is SGHNT and CDR2 is YYREEE (reference sequence).